This TCR beta chain is from a study of T cells after yellow fever vaccination (dated by TCRdb to about 2019). Notes on the research overall: Libraries from fractions with low cell numbers were prepared with the SMART-Seq v4 Ultra Low Input RNA kit. To follow T-cell clones before and after both primary and booster YFV17D yellow fever vaccination, bulk TCR alpha and beta repertoires underwent longitudinal sequencing. Bulk PBMC replicates and cell subsets were isolated from blood drawn at multiple timepoints before and after both primary and secondary immunization. The cohort comprised two healthy male donors, one aged 18 to 29 and one aged 30 to 39 years.

Study-wide findings and limitations: The secondary T-cell response was weaker than the primary response but faster, peaking on day 5 instead of day 15. A small share of clonotypes occurred in both CD4 and CD8 compartments, likely arising from convergent recombination. FACS-sorted repertoires could contain abundant contaminating clonotypes from the bulk population, so computational filtering was required. After the booster, most of the clones that had expanded following primary vaccination were detected again (roughly 97% of CD4 and around 88% of CD8), which suggests that memory was broadly maintained. Because the study included only two donors, the extent to which the findings can be generalized is limited.

The trim is 7 bases for V and 5 bases for J, with a gap of 20 bases between the germline ends. Spanning cysteine to phenylalanine, the CDR3 consists of 15 amino acids. The retained sequence is limited to the CDR3, 45 bases, with the frame set at the first base. TCR cDNA was made using 5'RACE template switching, a step that added a universal primer site and unique molecular identifiers. Priming for cDNA synthesis came from both the TCR alpha and TCR beta constant segments. Library amplification involved two PCR steps, and the second step added sample barcodes and sequencing adapters. Sequencing of libraries was performed on Illumina HiSeq 2500 (2x100 bp) or NovaSeq (2x150 bp). In the source study's methods: MIGEC was used to demultiplex reads and collapse the reads into UMI consensus sequences, and MiXCR was used for V(D)J alignment. Using edgeR on replicate PBMC samples, clonotypes were called vaccine-responding if FDR was below 0.01 and the log2 fold change was above 5 up to day 15. Each bulk clonotype was labeled CD4 or CD8 based on which sequenced repertoire, CD4 or CD8, contained the clonotype at higher abundance. TCRdb took the public reads, trimmed them with fastp at Q25, ran MiXCR for clone calling and kept in-frame beta chains. Rows are unified per CDR3 protein, each entry keeping the most common DNA and genes. V and J calls and clone size were set by TCRdb, not the authors. Present in this sample are more than 250,000 distinct CDR3 sequences, around 6.8% of which were seen just once. The top ten clonotypes cover 15% to 20% of the sample.

Remarks on this clonotype: The antigen it recognizes is unknown. There are no base qualities to consult, and no much larger clone falls within one base.

This sample's treatment or condition label indicates: live attenuated yellow fever vaccine strain. Two biological replicates of bulk PBMCs were collected at each blood-draw timepoint. PBMCs were isolated from peripheral blood using a standard Ficoll-Paque protocol. TriZol was used to extract RNA from bulk PBMCs, CD4 and CD8 fractions, and dextramer-positive and dextramer-negative fractions. Specimen: PBMCs, collected approximately 40 days after the first yellow fever vaccination. The receptor comes from a man aged 18 to 29 who received the YFV17D yellow fever vaccine. The rearrangement joined TRBV12-3 or TRBV12-4 to TRBJ2-5; tentative D gene TRBD2, with 6 bases matching. The CDR3 reads as follows: CASTRGGSVPETQYF. DNA sequence: TGTGCCAGCACCAGAGGAGGGTCGGTTCCGGAGACCCAGTACTTC.